This T cell receptor beta chain was sequenced for a study of control samples from healthy donors and cancer patients. This clone was seen only a few times. Germline V CDR1 and CDR2: KGHSH, LQKENI. The CDR3 contains 16 residues. Trimming cost V 5 bases and J 7 bases, with 20 bases left between them. TCRdb's copy holds only in-frame clones and misses some; the assay was immunoSEQ multiplex PCR. Among approximately 79,000 clones, over 75% were seen once, and the ten largest hold more than 7%. The sample consisted of blood. The TCR originated in a man aged 50 to 60 in good health. The gene calls are TRBV18 and TRBJ1-4; D gene unclear. In DNA, the CDR3 is TGTGCCAGCTCAACCGCTGCCGACCGGGTAGCTGAAAAACTGTTTTTT. This codes for CASSTAADRVAEKLFF.